This T cell receptor beta chain originates from a study of vaccination effects on CD4 cells after COVID-19 (dated by TCRdb to the early 2020s). Regarding the research as a whole: Post-vaccine samples across the study were collected a median of 72 days after the second dose, with a range of 14 to 241. SARS-CoV-2 spike-specific CD4+ TCR repertoires were compared before and after mRNA vaccination in COVID-19 convalescent patients and in infection-naive vaccine recipients. The full study included around nine COVID-19 convalescent patients and a few SARS-CoV-2-naive healthy vaccine recipients. The Oncomine TCR Beta short-read assay on an Illumina iSeq 100 was used to sequence cultures from other donors in the study.

As regards this clone: It lacks a known antigen. At one end the junction does not follow the germline gene, possibly because of a read error.

In the ViraFEST assay, PBMC were stimulated with viral peptide pools, and TCR sequencing was then used to find antigen-specific CD4+ T cell clonotypes based on their expansion. After less than eleven days of culture, CD4+ T cells were isolated with the EasySep CD4+ T cell isolation kit. Two doses of either the BNT162b2 or the mRNA-1273 mRNA SARS-CoV-2 vaccine were administered to participants. The absence of prior SARS-CoV-2 infection in healthy vaccine recipients was confirmed by negative nucleocapsid antibodies before and after vaccination. Each well held roughly 2.2 million PBMC cultured in IMDM containing around 5% human AB serum, roughly 9.9 IU/ml IL-2 and gentamicin, along with 8 to 10 ug/ml peptides. On days 3 and 7, half of the culture medium was replaced with fresh IL-2-containing medium. Unless otherwise noted, each peptide stimulation condition was cultured in triplicate wells. Using Ficoll-Paque Plus gradient centrifugation, PBMC were separated from whole blood and then either used fresh or cryopreserved at -140C. The overlapping peptide pools covered the spike proteins of SARS-CoV-2 as well as those of the common cold coronaviruses HCoV-NL63, HCoV-OC43 and HCoV-229E. The QIAamp micro DNA kit was used to extract genomic DNA from the cultured CD4+ T cells.

CDR1 MNHEY and CDR2 SVGEGT are derived from the germline V gene. From the cysteine up to the phenylalanine, the CDR3 has a length of 11 residues. Only the CDR3 DNA stays, 33 bases, in frame from base 1. The library relied on the immunoSEQ multiplex PCR assay. DNA from the CD4+ T cells that had been cultured and isolated underwent TCR beta CDR3 sequencing. The paper's processing steps were these. Non-productive TCR sequences were removed, reads were trimmed to the CDR3 region, and CDR3s of at least 7 amino acids were retained. The MANAFEST web app was used to pick out antigen-specific clonotypes by comparing their expansion in peptide wells with that in reference cultures. To count as positive, a clone had to show expansion at FDR<0.05 compared with the reference and with all other wells, an odds ratio above 5, and a frequency above 0.1% in two replicate wells. Cross-reactive clonotypes were defined as significantly expanded in SARS-CoV-2 spike wells and in at least one common cold coronavirus spike condition. CDR3 similarity was assessed by Levenshtein distance using the stringdist R package, and unrooted trees were constructed with ape in R 3.6.1. TCRdb stores this immuneACCESS table with in-frame sequences only. Part of the clones is absent; in the studies checked, under half of the shortfall reflects unresolved V genes, and no reason is known for the rest. From that table come the V and J calls and clone size; the DNA was used to work out D and trimming. This sample gives approximately 74,000 clones in total; around four fifths of them show up just once. The top ten clonotypes cover about 1% of the sample.

The full study reports these points: In healthy vaccine recipients, vaccine-induced clones were almost all SARS-CoV-2 mono-reactive, with only 1 of 255 being cross-reactive with common cold coronaviruses. Only a small number of convalescent patients were included, and no early post-infection timepoints were available, which limited the study. Both infection-induced and vaccine-induced clones contracted markedly at late post-vaccination timepoints, which is consistent with waning T cell responses.

The chain uses TRBV6-2 or TRBV6-3 and TRBJ2-1, with an unclear D gene assignment. The clonotype originates from a human donor who received a COVID-19 vaccine. Sequenced here: CD4+ T cells from PBMCs cultured with HCoV-OC43 spike peptides, sampled after COVID-19 vaccination. Taken with the paper, the label for cell subset or site translates to: HCoV-OC43 spike overlapping peptide pool stimulation. The base sequence is TGTGCCAGCATTTACTACAATGAGCAGTTCTTC. It translates as CASIYYNEQFF.